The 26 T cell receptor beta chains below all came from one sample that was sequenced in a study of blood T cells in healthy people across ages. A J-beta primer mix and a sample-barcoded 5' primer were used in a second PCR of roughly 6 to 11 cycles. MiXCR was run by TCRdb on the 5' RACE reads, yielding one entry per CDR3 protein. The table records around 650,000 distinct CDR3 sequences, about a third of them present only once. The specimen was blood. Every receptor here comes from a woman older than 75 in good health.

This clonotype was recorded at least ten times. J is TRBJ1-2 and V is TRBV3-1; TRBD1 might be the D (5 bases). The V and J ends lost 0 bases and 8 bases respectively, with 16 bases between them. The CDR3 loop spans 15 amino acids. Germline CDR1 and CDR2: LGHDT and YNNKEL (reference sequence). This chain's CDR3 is CASSQDLGGARGYTF. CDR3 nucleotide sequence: TGTGCCAGCAGCCAAGATTTGGGAGGGGCTCGAGGCTACACCTTC.

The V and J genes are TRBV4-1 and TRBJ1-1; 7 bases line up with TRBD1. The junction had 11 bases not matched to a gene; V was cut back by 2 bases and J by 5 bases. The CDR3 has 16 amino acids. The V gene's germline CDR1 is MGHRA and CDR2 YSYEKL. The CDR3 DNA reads TGCGCCAGCAGCCAAATCTTCGACAGGGAGGGGACTGAAGCTTTCTTT. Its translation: CASSQIFDREGTEAFF.

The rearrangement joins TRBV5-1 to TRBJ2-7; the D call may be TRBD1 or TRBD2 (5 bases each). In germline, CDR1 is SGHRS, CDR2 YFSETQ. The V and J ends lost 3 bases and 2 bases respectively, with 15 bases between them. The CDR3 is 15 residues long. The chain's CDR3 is CASSWGTGHTYEQYF. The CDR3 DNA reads TGCGCCAGCAGCTGGGGGACGGGGCATACCTACGAGCAGTACTTC.

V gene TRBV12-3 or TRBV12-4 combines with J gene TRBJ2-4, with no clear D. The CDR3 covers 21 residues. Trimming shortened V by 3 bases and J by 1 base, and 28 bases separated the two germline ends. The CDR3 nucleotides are TGTGCCAGCAGTTTCCGAGCTTTTGCCCGGGTTGGAGAGGTGGCCAAAAACATTCAGTACTTC. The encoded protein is CASSFRAFARVGEVAKNIQYF.

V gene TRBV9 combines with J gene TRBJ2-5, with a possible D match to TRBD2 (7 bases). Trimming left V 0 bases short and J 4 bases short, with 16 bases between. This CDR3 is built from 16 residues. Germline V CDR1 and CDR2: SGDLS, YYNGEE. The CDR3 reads CASSVASGGLAETQYF. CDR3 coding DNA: TGTGCCAGCAGCGTAGCGTCGGGGGGCCTCGCAGAGACCCAGTACTTC. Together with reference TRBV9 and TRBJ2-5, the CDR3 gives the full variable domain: DSGVTQTPKHLITATGQRVTLRCSPRSGDLSVYWYQQSLDQGLQFLIQYYNGEERAKGNILERFSAQQFPDLHSELNLSSLELGDSALYFCASSVASGGLAETQYFGPGTRLLVL.

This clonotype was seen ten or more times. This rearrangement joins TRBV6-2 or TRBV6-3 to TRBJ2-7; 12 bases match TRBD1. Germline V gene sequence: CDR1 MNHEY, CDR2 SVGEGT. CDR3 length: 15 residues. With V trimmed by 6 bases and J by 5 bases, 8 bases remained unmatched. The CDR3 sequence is CASRRPGQGAHEQYF. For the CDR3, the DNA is TGTGCCAGCAGGCGCCCGGGACAGGGGGCCCACGAGCAGTACTTC.

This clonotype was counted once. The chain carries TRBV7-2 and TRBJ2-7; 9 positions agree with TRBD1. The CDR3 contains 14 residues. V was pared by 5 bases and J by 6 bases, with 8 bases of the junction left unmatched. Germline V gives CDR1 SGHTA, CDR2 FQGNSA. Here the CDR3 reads CASSPRQGVGEQYF. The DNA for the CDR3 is TGTGCCAGCAGCCCACGACAGGGGGTCGGCGAGCAGTACTTC.

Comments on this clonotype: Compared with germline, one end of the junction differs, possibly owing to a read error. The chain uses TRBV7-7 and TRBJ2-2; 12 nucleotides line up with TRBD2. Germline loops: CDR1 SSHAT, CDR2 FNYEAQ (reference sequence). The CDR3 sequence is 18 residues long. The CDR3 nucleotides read TGTGCTAGCAGCAAACTAGCGGGGGGCCCTACGAACACCGGGGAGCTGTTTTTT. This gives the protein CASSKLAGGPTNTGELFF. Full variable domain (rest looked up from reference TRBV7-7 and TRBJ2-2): GAGVSQSPRYKVTKRGQDVTLRCDPISSHATLYWYQQALGQGPEFLTYFNYEAQPDKSGLPSDRFSAERPEGSISTLTIQRTEQRDSAMYRCASSKLAGGPTNTGELFFGEGSRLTVL.

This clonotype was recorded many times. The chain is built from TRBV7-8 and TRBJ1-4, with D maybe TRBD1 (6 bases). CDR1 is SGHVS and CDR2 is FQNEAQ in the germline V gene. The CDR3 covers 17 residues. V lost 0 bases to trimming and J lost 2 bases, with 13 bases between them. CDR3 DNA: TGTGCCAGCAGCTTAGCAGGGATCAGGGGTACTAATGAAAAACTGTTTTTT. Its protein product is CASSLAGIRGTNEKLFF.

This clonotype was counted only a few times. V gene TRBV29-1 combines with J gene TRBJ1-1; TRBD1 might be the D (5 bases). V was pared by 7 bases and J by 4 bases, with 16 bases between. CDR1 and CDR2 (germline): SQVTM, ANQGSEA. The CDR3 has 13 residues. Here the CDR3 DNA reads TGCAGCGCTAAAGATTGGGGGAGCACTGAAGCTTTCTTT. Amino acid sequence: CSAKDWGSTEAFF. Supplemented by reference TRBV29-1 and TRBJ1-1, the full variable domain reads SAVISQKPSRDICQRGTSLTIQCQVDSQVTMMFWYRQQPGQSLTLIATANQGSEATYESGFVIDKFPISRPNLTFSTLTVSNMSPEDSSIYLCSAKDWGSTEAFFGQGTRLTVV.

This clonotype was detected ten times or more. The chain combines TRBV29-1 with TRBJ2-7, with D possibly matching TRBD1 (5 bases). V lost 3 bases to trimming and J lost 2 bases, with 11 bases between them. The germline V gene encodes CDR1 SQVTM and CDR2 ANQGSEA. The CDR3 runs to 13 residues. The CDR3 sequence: CSVDSQGTYEQYF. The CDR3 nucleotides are TGCAGCGTTGATAGTCAGGGAACCTACGAGCAGTACTTC.

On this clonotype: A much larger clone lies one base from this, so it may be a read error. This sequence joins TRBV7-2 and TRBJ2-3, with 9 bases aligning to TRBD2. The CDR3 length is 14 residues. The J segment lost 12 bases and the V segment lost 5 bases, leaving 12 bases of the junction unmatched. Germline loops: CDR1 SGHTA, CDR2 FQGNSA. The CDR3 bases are TGTGCCAGCAGCCGCTCTACCGGGACTAGCCAACAGTATTTT. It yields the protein CASSRSTGTSQQYF.

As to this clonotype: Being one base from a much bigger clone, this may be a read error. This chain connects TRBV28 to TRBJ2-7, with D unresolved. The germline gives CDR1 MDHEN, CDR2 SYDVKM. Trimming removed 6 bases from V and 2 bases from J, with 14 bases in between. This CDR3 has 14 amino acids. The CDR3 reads CASSHGRSAYEQYF. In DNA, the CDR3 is TGTGCCAGCAGCCACGGTCGGAGCGCCTACGAGCAGTACTTC.

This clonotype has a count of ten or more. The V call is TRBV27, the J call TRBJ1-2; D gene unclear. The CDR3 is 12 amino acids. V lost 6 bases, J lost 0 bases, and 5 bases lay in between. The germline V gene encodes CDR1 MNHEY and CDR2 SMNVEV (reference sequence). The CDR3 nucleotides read TGTGCCAGCAGAACAGCTAACTATGGCTACACCTTC. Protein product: CASRTANYGYTF.

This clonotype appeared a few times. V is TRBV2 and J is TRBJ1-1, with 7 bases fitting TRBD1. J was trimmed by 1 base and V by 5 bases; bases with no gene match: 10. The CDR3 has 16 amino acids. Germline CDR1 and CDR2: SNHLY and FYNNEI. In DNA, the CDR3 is TGTGCCAGCAGTTCTGTCCCGGGACAGAGGAACACTGAAGCTTTCTTT. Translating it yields CASSSVPGQRNTEAFF.

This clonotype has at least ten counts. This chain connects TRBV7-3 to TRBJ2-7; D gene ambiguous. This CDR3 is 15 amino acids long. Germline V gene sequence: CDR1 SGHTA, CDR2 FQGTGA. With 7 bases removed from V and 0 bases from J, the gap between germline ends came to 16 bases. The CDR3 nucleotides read TGTGCCAGCACCCTCGTCCCCCTAACCTCCTACGAGCAGTACTTC. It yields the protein CASTLVPLTSYEQYF.

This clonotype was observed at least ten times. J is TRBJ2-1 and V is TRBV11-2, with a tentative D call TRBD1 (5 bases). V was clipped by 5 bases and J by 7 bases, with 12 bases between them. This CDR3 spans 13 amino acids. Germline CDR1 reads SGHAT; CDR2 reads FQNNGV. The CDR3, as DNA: TGTGCCAGCAGCCTGCGTAGGGGTAATGAGCAGTTCTTC. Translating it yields CASSLRRGNEQFF.

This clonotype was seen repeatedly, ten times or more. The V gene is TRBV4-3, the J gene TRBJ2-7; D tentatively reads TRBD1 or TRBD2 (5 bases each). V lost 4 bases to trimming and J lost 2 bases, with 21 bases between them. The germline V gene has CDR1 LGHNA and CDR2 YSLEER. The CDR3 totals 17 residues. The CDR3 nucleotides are TGCGCCAGCAGCCCCCGAAGGGCGGCAGGGAGTACCTACGAGCAGTACTTC. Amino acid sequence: CASSPRRAAGSTYEQYF.

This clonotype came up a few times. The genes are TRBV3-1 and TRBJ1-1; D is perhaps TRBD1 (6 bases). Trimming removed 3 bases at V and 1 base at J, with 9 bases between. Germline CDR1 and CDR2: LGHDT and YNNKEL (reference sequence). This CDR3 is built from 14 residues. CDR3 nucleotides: TGTGCCAGCAGCCAGTCGGACAGGAACACTGAAGCTTTCTTT. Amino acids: CASSQSDRNTEAFF.

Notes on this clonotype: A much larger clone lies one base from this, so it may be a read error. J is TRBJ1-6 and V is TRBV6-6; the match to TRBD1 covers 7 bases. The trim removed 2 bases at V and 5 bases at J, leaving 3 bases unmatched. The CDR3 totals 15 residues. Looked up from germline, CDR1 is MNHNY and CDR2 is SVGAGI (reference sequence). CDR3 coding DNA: TGTGCCAGCAGTTACCCGGACAGGCATAATTCACCCCTCCACTTT. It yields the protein CASSYPDRHNSPLHF.

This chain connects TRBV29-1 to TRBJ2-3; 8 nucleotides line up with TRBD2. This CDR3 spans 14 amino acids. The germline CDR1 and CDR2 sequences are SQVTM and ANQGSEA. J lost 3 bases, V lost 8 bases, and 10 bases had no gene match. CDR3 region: CSSQSGGRTDTQYF. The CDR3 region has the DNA TGCAGCTCCCAGAGCGGGGGAAGGACAGATACGCAGTATTTT.

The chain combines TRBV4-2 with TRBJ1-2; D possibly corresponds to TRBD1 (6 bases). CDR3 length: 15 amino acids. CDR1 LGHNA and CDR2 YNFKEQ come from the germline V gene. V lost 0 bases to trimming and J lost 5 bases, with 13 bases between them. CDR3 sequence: CASSQDPDRLYGYTF. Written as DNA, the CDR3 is TGTGCCAGCAGCCAAGACCCCGACAGGCTTTATGGCTACACCTTC.

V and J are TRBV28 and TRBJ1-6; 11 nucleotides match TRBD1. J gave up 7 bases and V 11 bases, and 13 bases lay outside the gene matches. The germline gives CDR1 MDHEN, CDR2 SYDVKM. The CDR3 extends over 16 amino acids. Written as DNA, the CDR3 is TGTGCCTGTAAGGGGTTCCGGGACAGGGGGAATTCACCCCTCCACTTT. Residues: CACKGFRDRGNSPLHF.

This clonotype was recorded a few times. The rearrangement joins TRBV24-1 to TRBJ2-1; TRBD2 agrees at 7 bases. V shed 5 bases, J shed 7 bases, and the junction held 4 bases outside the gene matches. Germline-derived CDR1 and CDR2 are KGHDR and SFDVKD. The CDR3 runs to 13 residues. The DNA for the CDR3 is TGTGCCACCAGTGGGGGGGGACTGAATGAGCAGTTCTTC. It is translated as CATSGGGLNEQFF.

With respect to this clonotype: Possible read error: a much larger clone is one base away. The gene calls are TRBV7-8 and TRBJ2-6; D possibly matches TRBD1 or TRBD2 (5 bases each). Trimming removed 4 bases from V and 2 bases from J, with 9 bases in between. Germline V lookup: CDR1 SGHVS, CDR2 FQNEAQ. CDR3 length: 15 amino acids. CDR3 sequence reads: CASSSWGTGANVLTF. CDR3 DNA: TGTGCCAGCAGCTCCTGGGGGACTGGGGCCAACGTCCTGACTTTC.

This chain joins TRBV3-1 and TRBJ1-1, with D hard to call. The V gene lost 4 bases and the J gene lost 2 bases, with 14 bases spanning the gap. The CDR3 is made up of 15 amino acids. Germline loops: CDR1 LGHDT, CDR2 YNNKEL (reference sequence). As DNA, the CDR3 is TGTGCCAGCAGCCCACCCGGATTTGGTAACACTGAAGCTTTCTTT. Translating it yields CASSPPGFGNTEAFF.